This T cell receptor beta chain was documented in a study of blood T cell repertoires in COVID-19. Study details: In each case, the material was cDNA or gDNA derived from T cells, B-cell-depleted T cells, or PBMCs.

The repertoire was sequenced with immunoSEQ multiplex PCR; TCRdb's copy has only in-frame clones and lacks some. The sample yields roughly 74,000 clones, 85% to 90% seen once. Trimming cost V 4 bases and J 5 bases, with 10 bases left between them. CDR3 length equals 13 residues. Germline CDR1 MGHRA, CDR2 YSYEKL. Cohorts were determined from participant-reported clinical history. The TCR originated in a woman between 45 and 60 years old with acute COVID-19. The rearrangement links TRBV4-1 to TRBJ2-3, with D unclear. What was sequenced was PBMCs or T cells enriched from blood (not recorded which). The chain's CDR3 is CASSPPLGDTQYF. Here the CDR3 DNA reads TGCGCCAGCAGCCCCCCCCTAGGAGATACGCAGTATTTT.